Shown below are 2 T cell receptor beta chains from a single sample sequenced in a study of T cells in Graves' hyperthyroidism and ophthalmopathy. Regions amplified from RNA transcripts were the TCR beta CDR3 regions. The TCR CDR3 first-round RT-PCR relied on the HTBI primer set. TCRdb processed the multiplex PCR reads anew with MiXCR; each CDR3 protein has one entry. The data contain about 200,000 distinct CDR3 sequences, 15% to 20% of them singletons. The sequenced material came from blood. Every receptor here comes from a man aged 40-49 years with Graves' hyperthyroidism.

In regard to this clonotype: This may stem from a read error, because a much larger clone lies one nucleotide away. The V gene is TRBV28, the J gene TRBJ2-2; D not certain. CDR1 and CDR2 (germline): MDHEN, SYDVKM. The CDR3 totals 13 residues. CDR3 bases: TGTGACGTGGGGTATGCGGACACCGGGGAGCTGTTTTTT. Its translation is CDVGYADTGELFF.

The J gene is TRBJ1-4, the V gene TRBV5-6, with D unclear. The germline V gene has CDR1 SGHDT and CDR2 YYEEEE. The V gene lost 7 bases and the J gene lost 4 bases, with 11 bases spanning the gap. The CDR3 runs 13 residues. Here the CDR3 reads CASSRTVNEKLFF. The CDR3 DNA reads TGTGCCAGCTCGAGGACGGTTAATGAAAAACTGTTTTTT.